Included here is one T cell receptor beta chain sequence, with context. The target of this receptor is not known. Base-call qualities are not available, and no considerably larger clone is one nucleotide away. The data were taken from a study of T cell repertoires in cytomegalovirus infection (dated by TCRdb to the late 2010s). General notes on the study: Alongside well-studied HLA-B-restricted epitopes, the peptide stimulations were aimed at recently identified HLA-C-restricted CMV epitopes, whose presentation resists viral immunomodulation. The HLA type of each donor mattered for the analysis, because public TCR beta signatures pointed to carriage of CMV infection along with the matching HLA type.

The investigation overall reported the following: In the ex vivo response, HLA-C-restricted CMV-specific TCR beta clonotypes were dominant, and in two of eight donors the single most frequent clonotype came from this HLA-C-restricted group. Carriers of CMV infection plus the relevant HLA type were discriminated by the cumulative frequency of public TCR beta family members in the study cohort and in an independent roughly 340-donor cohort.

The sequencing machine was an Illumina HiSeq 1500. The raw public reads went through TCRdb reprocessing: fastp at Q25, MiXCR clone calling, in-frame beta chains kept. Rows are unified per CDR3 protein, each entry keeping the most common DNA and genes. A total of roughly 990,000 distinct CDR3 sequences appear in this sample, around 30% of them only once. Roughly an eighth of the sample lies in the top ten. Reading the label with the study, this specimen's treatment or condition is: in vitro stimulation with specific CMV peptide epitopes to enrich CMV-specific T cells. This material consisted of cultured CD8+ T cells from PBMCs, taken from culture after CMV antigen stimulation. This sequence originates from a human donor in good health (CMV status not recorded). Some clones in this sample may be carry-over from other donors' samples.

The CDR3 loop reads CASSQGQGLSYEQYF. DNA sequence: TGTGCCAGCAGCCAAGGCCAGGGACTCTCCTACGAGCAGTACTTC. The chain was built from TRBV4-2 and TRBJ2-7; a tentative D call is TRBD2 (6 bases match). V drops 1 base and J drops 0 bases, leaving 10 bases in between. Inclusive of the bounding cysteine and phenylalanine, the CDR3 is 15 residues long. This entry keeps only the CDR3 DNA: 45 bases, framed from base 1. CDR1 and CDR2, looked up from the germline V gene, are LGHNA and YNFKEQ.